This T cell receptor (beta chain) was observed in a study of T cells after yellow fever vaccination. TCRdb recomputed calls from the 5' RACE reads with MiXCR, one row per CDR3 protein. The table has some 350,000 distinct CDR3 sequences, around a tenth seen once. This clonotype was seen only once. The sequence was obtained from a man younger than 35 who received the YFV17D yellow fever vaccine. Specimen: PBMCs, collected on the day of the first yellow fever vaccination.

The CDR3 DNA reads TGCGCCAGCAGCTTGAGGCAGACAGATACGCAGTATTTT. Translating it yields CASSLRQTDTQYF. The V and J genes are TRBV5-1 and TRBJ2-3; no definite D call. The CDR3 length is 13 residues. The germline V and J ends were trimmed by 1 base and 3 bases, with 6 bases remaining between them. Germline V gene sequence: CDR1 SGHRS, CDR2 YFSETQ.